This T cell receptor (beta chain) was obtained from a study of cytomegalovirus exposure and HLA in healthy donors. Study-level findings and limits: There were some public TCRs occurring in many donors, but most TCR sequences were rare.

Unmatched junction bases numbered 7, after V lost 10 bases and J lost 3 bases. The CDR3 runs to 14 residues. The germline V gene has CDR1 ENHRY and CDR2 SYGVKD. The PCR was carried out with 60 Vbeta primers and 13 Jbeta primers. Assay: immunoSEQ multiplex PCR; the TCRdb copy retains only in-frame clones and omits some. The table shows about 150,000 clones, with more than 75% occurring only once. In the case of this clone: Its antigen is not identified.

This clonotype was sampled from a man aged 25-45 years in good health and CMV-seropositive. The sample consisted of PBMCs. The chain has TRBV10-3 and TRBJ2-2; 8 bases match TRBD1. CDR3 loop: CASRRGLDTGELFF. In DNA form, the CDR3 reads TGTGCCAGTCGCAGGGGGCTTGACACCGGGGAGCTGTTTTTT.